The 30 T cell receptor beta chains below come from one sample, sequenced in a study of control samples from healthy donors and cancer patients. The repertoire was sequenced with immunoSEQ multiplex PCR; TCRdb's copy has only in-frame clones and lacks some. The table lists about 98,000 clones, approximately 78% of them singletons, with roughly 2% in the top ten. Material for sequencing was blood. All receptors come from a man between 60 and 70 years old in good health.

This rearrangement joins TRBV1 to TRBJ1-5. TRBV1 is a documented pseudogene. This CDR3 is 17 amino acids long. Written as DNA, the CDR3 is TGCACCAGCAGCCAAGAGGCCAACAGGGACTGCAATCAGCCCCAGCATTTT. This translates into CTSSQEANRDCNQPQHF.

This chain links TRBV27 with TRBJ1-6, with TRBD1 matching over 8 bases. The CDR3 is made up of 19 amino acids. V gave up 5 bases and J gave up 0 bases; unmatched junction bases: 12. Germline values: CDR1 MNHEY, CDR2 SMNVEV (reference sequence). CDR3 in DNA: TGTGCCAGCAGTCTCCGGTGGACAGGGATGAGCTCCTATAATTCACCCCTCCACTTT. Its protein product is CASSLRWTGMSSYNSPLHF.

This chain links TRBV27 with TRBJ1-2; tentatively, D is TRBD1 (5 bases). V was trimmed by 0 bases and J by 6 bases, leaving 11 bases between them. Germline loops: CDR1 MNHEY, CDR2 SMNVEV (reference sequence). This CDR3 has 14 residues. The CDR3 DNA follows: TGTGCCAGCAGTTTATCTAGGGGTCAGGATGGCTACACCTTC. As protein: CASSLSRGQDGYTF.

The CDR3 nucleotides read TGTGCCAGCAGCTCCAACAGGGGAATGAACACTGAAGCTTTCTTT. Encoded protein: CASSSNRGMNTEAFF. This chain uses TRBV5-6 with TRBJ1-1; 7 bases align to TRBD1. V gave up 3 bases and J gave up 0 bases; unmatched junction bases: 5. There are 15 residues in the CDR3. The germline CDR1 and CDR2 sequences are SGHDT and YYEEEE.

This clone was observed a handful of times. The chain links TRBV27 to TRBJ2-7; D gene uncertain. V was cut by 0 bases and J by 1 base, with 7 bases left in between. Germline V CDR1 and CDR2: MNHEY, SMNVEV (reference sequence). The CDR3 spans 14 residues. CDR3 sequence: CASSLSGTSYEQYF. DNA for the CDR3: TGTGCCAGCAGTTTATCTGGCACTTCCTACGAGCAGTACTTC.

This chain links TRBV6-5 with TRBJ2-7; perhaps TRBD1 as D (5 bases). Trimming shortened V by 6 bases and J by 6 bases, and 21 bases separated the two germline ends. This CDR3 contains 15 residues. Germline V CDR1 and CDR2: MNHEY, SVGAGI. The CDR3 loop is CASSAWTRQHPEQYF. For the CDR3, the DNA is TGTGCCAGCAGCGCCTGGACACGTCAGCATCCCGAGCAGTACTTC.

The rearrangement uses TRBV12-3 or TRBV12-4 and TRBJ2-4; tentatively, D is TRBD1 or TRBD2 (7 bases each). The CDR3 consists of 13 residues. Trimming removed 4 bases at V and 8 bases at J, with 12 bases between. The CDR3 here is CASSSQGRDIQYF. CDR3 nucleotides: TGTGCCAGCAGTTCACAGGGGAGGGACATTCAGTACTTC.

V and J are TRBV27 and TRBJ2-1; D gene unclear. Germline lookup yields CDR1 MNHEY and CDR2 SMNVEV (reference sequence). V was clipped by 3 bases and J by 6 bases, with 9 bases between them. The CDR3 length is 13 residues. The CDR3, as DNA: TGTGCCAGCAGTTTTCGGGTATCCAATGAGCAGTTCTTC. Translation gives CASSFRVSNEQFF.

Of note for this clone: Other DNA sequences in this sample translate to the same CDR3. This chain links TRBV28 with TRBJ2-4; 12 bases map to TRBD1. This CDR3 is built from 15 residues. CDR1 is MDHEN, CDR2 SYDVKM, per germline. The junction had 8 bases not matched to a gene; V was cut back by 8 bases and J by 6 bases. The CDR3 bases are TGTGCCAGCGCTGTGACGGGACAGGGGGCAAACATTCAGTACTTC. It is translated as CASAVTGQGANIQYF.

This clone was counted a single time. The V call is TRBV3-1 (or the pseudogene TRBV3-2), the J call TRBJ1-1; no firm D call. CDR1 is LGHDT and CDR2 is YNNKEL in the germline V gene (reference sequence). The CDR3 runs 14 residues. V lost 1 base and J 1 base, leaving 7 bases between the germline ends. CDR3 sequence: CASSQGVKNTEAFF. For the CDR3, the DNA is TGTGCCAGCAGCCAAGGGGTGAAGAACACTGAAGCTTTCTTT.

The rearrangement uses TRBV5-1 and TRBJ2-3; D possibly matches TRBD1 or TRBD2 (5 bases each). Trimming cost V 4 bases and J 0 bases, with 12 bases left between them. The CDR3 has 15 residues. Germline assignment: CDR1 SGHRS and CDR2 YFSETQ. For the CDR3, the DNA is TGCGCCAGCAGCCGGGACGGGATTAGCACAGATACGCAGTATTTT. Its protein is CASSRDGISTDTQYF.

The chain joins TRBV20-1 to TRBJ2-3; unclear D gene. Germline CDR1 and CDR2: DFQATT and SNEGSKA (reference sequence). Trimming left V 6 bases short and J 7 bases short, with 11 bases between. This CDR3 region has 11 residues. CDR3 residues: CSANSPNTQYF. The CDR3, as DNA: TGCAGTGCCAACAGCCCGAATACGCAGTATTTT.

This chain uses TRBV3-1 (or the pseudogene TRBV3-2) with TRBJ1-2; D unclear. There are 14 residues in the CDR3. The V and J ends lost 6 bases and 9 bases respectively, with 20 bases between them. CDR1 and CDR2 from the germline V gene are LGHDT and YNNKEL (reference sequence). The CDR3 DNA reads as TGTGCCAGCAGACCGAATCAGTTGTGGCCGAGCTACACCTTC. Its protein product is CASRPNQLWPSYTF.

The chain employs TRBV6-1 and TRBJ1-2, with D perhaps TRBD1 (5 bases). Trimming removed 2 bases from V and 7 bases from J, with 17 bases in between. CDR3 length equals 15 residues. CDR1 and CDR2 (germline): MNHNS, SASEGT. CDR3 nucleotide sequence: TGTGCCAGCAGTGAACTTGAGGCAGGGTCACTTGGCTACACCTTC. Its protein product is CASSELEAGSLGYTF.

This rearrangement joins TRBV28 to TRBJ2-7; D may be TRBD1 or TRBD2 (5 bases each). V was shortened by 8 bases and J by 2 bases, with 19 bases between the two germline ends. The CDR3 is made up of 15 amino acids. Germline loops: CDR1 MDHEN, CDR2 SYDVKM. CDR3 protein: CASLAGALGTYEQYF. The CDR3 nucleotides are TGTGCCAGCCTCGCCGGGGCGCTGGGGACCTACGAGCAGTACTTC. The entire variable domain, with the rest obtained from reference TRBV28 and TRBJ2-7, is as follows: DVKVTQSSRYLVKRTGEKVFLECVQDMDHENMFWYRQDPGLGLRLIYFSYDVKMKEKGDIPEGYSVSREKKERFSLILESASTNQTSMYLCASLAGALGTYEQYFGPGTRLTVT.

This clone was recorded many times. The rearrangement joins TRBV7-3 to TRBJ2-7, with TRBD2 matching 8 bases. Per the germline V gene, CDR1 is SGHTA and CDR2 is FQGTGA. Trimming at V came to 2 bases and at J to 4 bases, leaving 7 bases not matched to a gene. The CDR3 is 15 amino acids. CDR3 DNA sequence: TGTGCCAGCAGCTTATCCGGGGGGGCCGGATACGAGCAGTACTTC. Amino acids: CASSLSGGAGYEQYF. Using reference TRBV7-3 and TRBJ2-7 for the parts outside the CDR3, the full variable domain is GAGVSQTPSNKVTEKGKYVELRCDPISGHTALYWYRQSLGQGPEFLIYFQGTGAADDSGLPNDRFFAVRPEGSVSTLKIQRTERGDSAVYLCASSLSGGAGYEQYFGPGTRLTVT.

The table lists this clone with a count of one. This chain uses TRBV27 with TRBJ1-4; a possible D gene is TRBD1 (5 bases). Trimming pared 8 bases from V and 9 bases from J, leaving 13 bases between. CDR1 and CDR2 (germline): MNHEY, SMNVEV (reference sequence). This CDR3 comprises 12 residues. The chain's CDR3 is CASLRARQKLFF. The CDR3 DNA sequence: TGTGCCAGCCTCAGGGCCCGGCAAAAACTGTTTTTT.

This clone was detected a few times. The rearrangement links TRBV6-2 or TRBV6-3 to TRBJ2-5, with 8 bases identical to TRBD1. Germline V gives CDR1 MNHEY, CDR2 SVGEGT. With 5 bases clipped from V and 4 bases from J, the junction kept 9 bases outside the gene matches. The CDR3 covers 15 residues. DNA for the CDR3: TGTGCCAGCAGTACAGGGGGGCTGGGTCGAGAGACCCAGTACTTC. This sequence encodes CASSTGGLGRETQYF.

V usage is TRBV30 and J usage is TRBJ2-1, with D possibly being TRBD1 (5 bases). The CDR3 consists of 13 residues. The germline V gene has CDR1 GTSNPN and CDR2 SVGIG (reference sequence). The CDR3 region has the DNA TGTGCTTGGGAACAGGTTAGCTACAATGAGCAGTTCTTC. This gives the protein CAWEQVSYNEQFF.

The chain uses TRBV11-2 and TRBJ2-5, with D tentatively TRBD2 (5 bases). V lost 4 bases to trimming and J lost 7 bases, with 19 bases between them. CDR1 is SGHAT and CDR2 is FQNNGV in the germline V gene. The CDR3 is made up of 15 amino acids. CDR3 residues: CASSSNRTRPGTQYF. CDR3 DNA: TGTGCCAGCAGCTCGAACCGGACTCGCCCGGGGACCCAGTACTTC.

The chain has TRBV6-1 and TRBJ1-2; 8 bases align to TRBD1. The CDR3 is 16 amino acids. With V trimmed by 4 bases and J by 6 bases, 13 bases remained unmatched. Germline loops: CDR1 MNHNS, CDR2 SASEGT. In DNA form, the CDR3 reads TGTGCCAGCAGTGCTCAGGGGGCGAATAAGAGGGATGGCTACACCTTC. Translated: CASSAQGANKRDGYTF.

This clone came up a few times. The V gene is TRBV25-1, the J gene TRBJ2-4; the D is unclear. Germline V gene lookup returns CDR1 MGHDK and CDR2 SYGVNS. This CDR3 has 15 amino acids. Trimming pared 3 bases from V and 4 bases from J, leaving 13 bases between. Written as DNA, the CDR3 is TGTGCCAGCAGTGATTCCGATACAAAGAAAAACATTCAGTACTTC. Translation: CASSDSDTKKNIQYF.

This clone was detected once. Here the CDR3 reads CSVEKGTGLGEQYF. Here the CDR3 DNA reads TGCAGCGTTGAAAAGGGGACAGGGTTGGGCGAGCAGTACTTC. The rearrangement uses TRBV29-1 and TRBJ2-7; TRBD1 aligns across 9 bases. The V segment lost 2 bases and the J segment 6 bases; nucleotides outside the gene matches: 8. The germline V gene has CDR1 SQVTM and CDR2 ANQGSEA. The CDR3 loop spans 14 amino acids.

The chain carries TRBV2 and TRBJ2-3, with 7 positions matching TRBD2. The V segment lost 5 bases and the J segment 2 bases; nucleotides outside the gene matches: 10. Germline lookup yields CDR1 SNHLY and CDR2 FYNNEI. The CDR3 is 16 amino acids. The CDR3 loop reads CASSRPWREFTDTQYF. In DNA form, the CDR3 reads TGTGCCAGCAGTCGTCCCTGGCGGGAGTTCACAGATACGCAGTATTTT.

This sequence joins TRBV30 and TRBJ1-6; 8 bases align to TRBD1. J was trimmed by 8 bases and V by 2 bases; bases with no gene match: 8. The germline CDR1 and CDR2 sequences are GTSNPN and SVGIG (reference sequence). The CDR3 extends over 15 amino acids. The CDR3 nucleotides read TGTGCCTGGAGTCGTGGACAGGGAGGTTATTCACCCCTCCACTTT. This codes for CAWSRGQGGYSPLHF.

The chain recombines TRBV7-8 with TRBJ2-7; 7 bases are a match to TRBD1. Germline assignment: CDR1 SGHVS and CDR2 FQNEAQ. This CDR3 comprises 14 residues. V lost 3 bases to trimming and J lost 2 bases; unmatched junction nucleotides: 4. The CDR3 loop reads CASSLDRPAYEQYF. In nucleotides, the CDR3 is TGTGCCAGCAGCTTGGACAGGCCTGCCTACGAGCAGTACTTC.

The rearrangement joins TRBV19 to TRBJ2-7; maybe TRBD1 (6 bases). CDR1 and CDR2 from the germline V gene are LNHDA and SQIVND (reference sequence). CDR3 length: 14 residues. V lost 3 bases and J 2 bases, leaving 11 bases between the germline ends. Here the CDR3 DNA reads TGTGCCAGTAGTATGAGTCGGGACACCTACGAGCAGTACTTC. The encoded protein is CASSMSRDTYEQYF.

This clone was seen a few times. V and J are TRBV3-1 (or the pseudogene TRBV3-2) and TRBJ2-3; 7 bases are a match to TRBD2. J lost 1 base, V lost 0 bases, and 4 bases had no gene match. CDR3 length: 16 residues. Germline CDR1 reads LGHDT; CDR2 reads YNNKEL (reference sequence). CDR3 DNA sequence: TGTGCCAGCAGCCAAGATCGAACTAGCGGCACAGATACGCAGTATTTT. Translating it yields CASSQDRTSGTDTQYF.

A remark on this clone: The DNA is omitted, as the CDR3 cannot be located on it reliably, and the CDR3 follows TCRdb's listing. The chain employs TRBV21-1 and TRBJ2-5; the table calls TRBD2, which could not be checked here. TRBV21-1 has pseudogene status. The CDR3 has 24 amino acids, counting both end residues. The CDR3: CASSIVVAPGTSGRAFPQQETQYF.

The chain links TRBV5-1 to TRBJ2-2; D not resolved. The V gene lost 1 base and the J gene lost 0 bases, with 16 bases spanning the gap. The CDR3 sequence is 18 residues long. The germline V gene encodes CDR1 SGHRS and CDR2 YFSETQ. Here the CDR3 reads CASSLPPHKRSNTGELFF. In DNA form, the CDR3 reads TGCGCCAGCAGCTTGCCCCCTCATAAGAGATCGAACACCGGGGAGCTGTTTTTT.